The sequence of this TCR beta chain was determined in a study of blood T cell repertoires in COVID-19. The overall study: T cells, B-cell-depleted T cells, or PBMCs provided the cDNA or gDNA that served as material.

Here immunoSEQ multiplex PCR was the method, and the copy in TCRdb shows in-frame clones only, minus some. Found here are under 140,000 clones, 85% to 90% of them singletons; the top ten hold about 3%. CDR3 length: 14 residues. Trimming stripped 6 bases from V and 2 bases from J, with 12 bases between. The germline CDR1 and CDR2 sequences are SNHLY and FYNNEI. Sequencing was done on a sample of peripheral blood. The chain carries TRBV2 and TRBJ2-3, with D hard to call. The clonotype originates from a woman in her forties or fifties with acute or convalescent COVID-19. CDR3 protein: CASSPSGSTDTQYF. CDR3 coding DNA: TGTGCCAGCAGCCCATCCGGTTCCACAGATACGCAGTATTTT.